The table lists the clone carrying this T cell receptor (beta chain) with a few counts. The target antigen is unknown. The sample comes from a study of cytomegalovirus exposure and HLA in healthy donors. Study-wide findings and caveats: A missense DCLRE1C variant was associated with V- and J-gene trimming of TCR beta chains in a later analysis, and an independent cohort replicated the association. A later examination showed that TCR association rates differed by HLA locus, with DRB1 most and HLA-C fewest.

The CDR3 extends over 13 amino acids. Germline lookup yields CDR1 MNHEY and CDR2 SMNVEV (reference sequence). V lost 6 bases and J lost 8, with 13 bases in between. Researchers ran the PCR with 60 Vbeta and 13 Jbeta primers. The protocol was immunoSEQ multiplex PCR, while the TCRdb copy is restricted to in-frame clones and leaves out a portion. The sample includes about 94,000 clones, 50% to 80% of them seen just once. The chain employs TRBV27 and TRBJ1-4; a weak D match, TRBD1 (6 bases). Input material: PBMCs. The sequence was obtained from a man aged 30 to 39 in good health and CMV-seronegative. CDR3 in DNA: TGTGCCAGCAGGTACAGGGAGGGCGAAAAACTGTTTTTT. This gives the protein CASRYREGEKLFF.